One and the same sample provided the 10 T cell receptor beta chains below, sequenced in a study of blood T cell repertoires in COVID-19. Profiling relied on immunoSEQ multiplex PCR, and the TCRdb table lists in-frame clones only, not all of them. This sample yields 200,000 to 250,000 clones, of which about 80% are seen a single time; approximately 1.9% belongs to the top ten. Sequences were obtained from peripheral blood. The receptor set was obtained from a woman older than 75 with acute or convalescent COVID-19.

There are a few counts of this clone. The CDR3 protein is CASSLGSLPTDTQYF. CDR3 sequence (DNA): TGTGCCAGCAGCTTAGGAAGTCTACCCACAGATACGCAGTATTTT. V gene TRBV7-6 combines with J gene TRBJ2-3; D is unclear. Trimming shortened V by 1 base and J by 2 bases, and 10 bases separated the two germline ends. From germline, CDR1 is SGHVS and CDR2 FNYEAQ. This CDR3 spans 15 amino acids.

About this clone: One junction end disagrees with the germline gene, perhaps due to a read error. The rearrangement uses TRBV28 and TRBJ2-1; D is possibly TRBD2 (6 bases). From germline, CDR1 is MDHEN and CDR2 SYDVKM. The CDR3 runs to 10 residues. CDR3 DNA sequence: TGTGCCAGCAGTTTACAGGGACTTATCTTC. This codes for CASSLQGLIF.

The chain employs TRBV5-1 and TRBJ2-3; 13 bases are shared with TRBD2. CDR3 size: 17 residues. The germline gives CDR1 SGHRS, CDR2 YFSETQ. Trimming took 2 bases from V and 4 from J; bases not matched to a gene: 7. The CDR3 region has the DNA TGCGCCAGCAGCTTCCAGACTAGCGGGGGGTTCGCAGATACGCAGTATTTT. The encoded protein is CASSFQTSGGFADTQYF.

The V and J genes are TRBV18 and TRBJ1-3; tentative D call: TRBD1 (5 bases). The length of the CDR3 is 16 residues. CDR1 is KGHSH, CDR2 LQKENI, per germline. V was trimmed by 3 bases and J by 0 bases, leaving 12 bases between them. This CDR3 is CASSPNRQFSGNTIYF. CDR3 in DNA: TGTGCCAGCTCACCGAACAGACAGTTCTCTGGAAACACCATATATTTT.

This clone was detected only once. V and J are TRBV5-1 and TRBJ2-3, with TRBD2 matching 10 bases. The CDR3 has 16 residues. V lost 4 bases, J lost 0 bases, and 5 bases stayed unmatched. Germline loops: CDR1 SGHRS, CDR2 YFSETQ. The CDR3: CASSLAGAASTDTQYF. The CDR3, as DNA: TGCGCCAGCAGCCTAGCGGGGGCCGCTAGCACAGATACGCAGTATTTT.

This chain uses TRBV7-3 with TRBJ2-1, with TRBD2 as a possible D gene (5 bases). CDR3 size: 15 residues. The germline V gene has CDR1 SGHTA and CDR2 FQGTGA. V gave up 3 bases and J gave up 2 bases, with 11 bases separating them. In DNA form, the CDR3 reads TGTGCCAGCAGCTTGATGAGCGGAACCTACAATGAGCAGTTCTTC. Translating it yields CASSLMSGTYNEQFF. The complete variable domain, with remaining parts taken from reference TRBV7-3 and TRBJ2-1, reads GAGVSQTPSNKVTEKGKYVELRCDPISGHTALYWYRQSLGQGPEFLIYFQGTGAADDSGLPNDRFFAVRPEGSVSTLKIQRTERGDSAVYLCASSLMSGTYNEQFFGPGTRLTVL.

The genes are TRBV11-1 and TRBJ1-1; tentatively, D is TRBD1 (5 bases). V was shortened by 0 bases and J by 1 base, with 9 bases between the two germline ends. The CDR3 loop spans 15 amino acids. Germline V gene lookup returns CDR1 SGHAT and CDR2 FQDESV (reference sequence). The DNA for the CDR3 is TGTGCCAGCAGCTTAGCAGTAGGACAGAACACTGAAGCTTTCTTT. Protein sequence: CASSLAVGQNTEAFF. Using reference TRBV11-1 and TRBJ1-1 for the parts outside the CDR3, the full variable domain is EAEVAQSPRYKITEKSQAVAFWCDPISGHATLYWYRQILGQGPELLVQFQDESVVDDSQLPKDRFSAERLKGVDSTLKIQPAELGDSAMYLCASSLAVGQNTEAFFGQGTRLTVV.

The CDR3 loop reads CASSLPLRQGNEKLFF. The CDR3 DNA sequence: TGCGCCAGCAGCTTGCCCTTGCGGCAGGGTAATGAAAAACTGTTTTTT. This rearrangement joins TRBV5-1 to TRBJ1-4, with a possible D match to TRBD1 (5 bases). The length of the CDR3 is 16 residues. V was pared by 1 base and J by 4 bases, with 14 bases between. CDR1 SGHRS and CDR2 YFSETQ come from the germline V gene.

The V call is TRBV2, the J call TRBJ2-7; TRBD1 matches 7 bases. CDR1 SNHLY and CDR2 FYNNEI come from the germline V gene. V lost 4 bases and J lost 3; bases outside the gene matches: 12. There are 16 residues in the CDR3. The CDR3 protein is CASSAASDRLIYEQYF. CDR3 DNA: TGTGCCAGCAGTGCAGCCTCGGACAGGTTAATCTACGAGCAGTACTTC. Drawing the rest from reference TRBV2 and TRBJ2-7, the complete variable domain is EPEVTQTPSHQVTQMGQEVILRCVPISNHLYFYWYRQILGQKVEFLVSFYNNEISEKSEIFDDQFSVERPDGSNFTLKIRSTKLEDSAMYFCASSAASDRLIYEQYFGPGTRLTVT.

CDR3 in amino acids: CAWSVGQRGDTQYF. CDR3 in DNA: TGTGCCTGGAGTGTGGGACAAAGGGGGGATACGCAGTATTTT. The rearrangement joins TRBV30 to TRBJ2-3, with TRBD1 as a possible D gene (6 bases). Trimming removed 0 bases at V and 6 bases at J, with 13 bases between. The germline V gene has CDR1 GTSNPN and CDR2 SVGIG (reference sequence). The CDR3 extends over 14 amino acids.